This T cell receptor beta chain was observed in a study of blood T cell repertoires in COVID-19. The method was immunoSEQ multiplex PCR; TCRdb's version includes in-frame clones alone and lacks a portion of them. The sample includes approximately 8,100 clones, roughly four fifths of them seen just once. CDR3 length: 12 amino acids. Germline V gene data show CDR1 as SNHLY and CDR2 as FYNNEI. V was trimmed by 8 bases and J by 2 bases, leaving 7 bases between them. Sample: peripheral blood. The chain couples TRBV2 to TRBJ2-1; D not resolved. The receptor's source is a human donor in a cohort sampled during active COVID-19. This CDR3 reads CASGSPYNEQFF. The CDR3 DNA reads as TGTGCCAGCGGCAGTCCCTACAATGAGCAGTTCTTC.